The source of this T cell receptor (beta chain) is a study of glioma-infiltrating T cells after dendritic cell vaccination. For the study at large: Dendritic cells derived from monocytes and pulsed with autologous tumor lysate formed the vaccine. Overall study findings and caveats: Higher pretreatment TIL content predicted longer progression-free time and survival.

The CDR3 covers 12 residues. Trimming took 4 bases from V and 13 from J; bases not matched to a gene: 7. Germline V gene lookup returns CDR1 KGHSH and CDR2 LQKENI. For this clone: Antigen: not known.

TCRB CDR3 was amplified from 2 ug genomic DNA or less. Assay used: immunoSEQ multiplex PCR; TCRdb lists only in-frame clones, some missing. The repertoire consists of about 67,000 clones, with 80% to 85% occurring once and the leading ten covering roughly 7.9%. No glioblastoma patient carried an isocitrate dehydrogenase mutation. V is TRBV18 and J is TRBJ2-1, with 7 nucleotides matching TRBD2. The TCR originated in a human donor with glioblastoma. The sequencing here drew on blood, taken before dendritic cell vaccination. DNA for the CDR3: TGTGCCAGCTCACGCCGGGACTATGCACAGTTCTTC. This codes for CASSRRDYAQFF.